The following is a T cell receptor (beta chain) sequence with its context. This specimen belongs to a study of T cell changes during pregnancy in multiple sclerosis. The CDR3 consists of 15 residues. Germline CDR1 reads MNHEY; CDR2 reads SVGAGI. V shed 5 bases and J 7 bases; nucleotides not matched to a gene: 12. Repertoires were generated with immunoSEQ multiplex PCR, while TCRdb's copy carries only in-frame clones and drops some. The data contain approximately 48,000 clones, approximately 94% of them singletons. The chain uses TRBV6-5 and TRBJ2-7; 9 bases match TRBD1. This sample comprised CD4+ T cells from peripheral blood mononuclear cells, obtained in the second trimester of pregnancy. The TCR was taken from a female donor with multiple sclerosis, enrolled in a pregnancy study. CDR3 protein: CASSPIPGQGKEQYF. The CDR3 DNA follows: TGTGCCAGCAGTCCCATCCCGGGACAGGGTAAAGAGCAGTACTTC.